One and the same sample provided the 4 T cell receptor beta chains below, sequenced in a study. Amplification of TRBV12-4/TRBJ1-2 clonotypes used adaptor-ligated barcode primers. Via MiXCR, TCRdb re-called the multiplex PCR reads, giving one row per CDR3 protein. The sample yields almost 900 distinct CDR3 sequences, 15% to 20% seen once. Tregs were sorted as CD4+CD25+CD127-/low cells. The sequencing input was Tregs sorted from blood. These receptors originate from a female donor with breast cancer.

In this sample, this clonotype is large (0.1 to 1%). V and J are TRBV12-3 or TRBV12-4 and TRBJ1-2, with a possible D match to TRBD1 (5 bases). V was trimmed by 1 base and J by 4 bases, leaving 7 bases between them. This CDR3 spans 13 amino acids. In DNA, the CDR3 is TGTGCCAGCAGTTTAGGACAGCCCTATGGCTACACCTTC. Translation gives CASSLGQPYGYTF.

This clonotype was recorded only once. A much larger clonotype is one base distant, so this may be a read error. The gene calls are TRBV12-3 or TRBV12-4 and TRBJ1-2; D call uncertain. V gave up 3 bases and J gave up 10 bases, with 15 bases separating them. The CDR3 consists of 13 residues. This CDR3 reads CASSLVMRDDYTF. The CDR3 nucleotides read TGTGCCAGCAGTTTGGTGATGCGGGATGACTACACCTTC.

By share, this clonotype ranks as large. The chain employs TRBV12-3 or TRBV12-4 and TRBJ1-2; 7 bases map to TRBD1. Trimming removed 1 base from V and 5 bases from J; junction bases left unmatched: 25. The CDR3 contains 21 residues. The CDR3 DNA is TGTGCCAGCAGTTTAGGGCAATTCCGGGACAGAGCCTCCCTGGGCACATATGGCTACACCTTC. Translating gives CASSLGQFRDRASLGTYGYTF.

This clonotype was detected only once. This chain links TRBV12-3 or TRBV12-4 with TRBJ1-2; 7 bases line up with TRBD1. The CDR3 runs to 13 residues. The ends lost 5 bases at V and 4 bases at J; junction bases unmatched: 4. The CDR3 is CASSTGAGYGYTF. The CDR3, as DNA: TGTGCCAGCAGTACAGGGGCGGGCTATGGCTACACCTTC.